These 15 T cell receptor beta chains originate from one sample sequenced in a study of blood T cell repertoires in COVID-19. Sequencing was performed with immunoSEQ multiplex PCR; in TCRdb, only in-frame clones are kept and a portion is missing. The sample carries tens of thousands of clones, more than 65% recorded once. The sample consisted of peripheral blood. These receptors all stem from a woman between 65 and 79 years old with acute or convalescent COVID-19.

The gene calls are TRBV20-1 and TRBJ2-7; 8 positions match TRBD2. Germline CDR1 is DFQATT and CDR2 is SNEGSKA (reference sequence). Losses at the gene ends were 3 bases for V and 4 bases for J; bases not matched to a gene: 8. CDR3 length equals 14 residues. CDR3 in amino acids: CSASGGRNRYEQYF. CDR3 sequence (DNA): TGCAGTGCTAGTGGCGGGAGGAACCGGTACGAGCAGTACTTC.

The gene calls are TRBV11-2 and TRBJ2-3; a weak D match, TRBD2 (6 bases). V was pared by 3 bases and J by 0 bases, with 10 bases between. This CDR3 spans 15 amino acids. Germline V gives CDR1 SGHAT, CDR2 FQNNGV. CDR3 coding DNA: TGTGCCAGCAGCTTGGATCGGGGGAGCACAGATACGCAGTATTTT. It translates to CASSLDRGSTDTQYF.

This clone was counted a single time. The chain recombines TRBV18 with TRBJ2-7; TRBD2 aligns across 9 bases. This CDR3 contains 15 residues. Losses at the gene ends were 3 bases for V and 5 bases for J; bases not matched to a gene: 8. Germline V gene lookup returns CDR1 KGHSH and CDR2 LQKENI. CDR3 sequence (DNA): TGTGCCAGCTCACCTCGGCGGGGGGGGCTGAACGAGCAGTACTTC. Its protein is CASSPRRGGLNEQYF.

This clone has a handful of counts. This chain connects TRBV7-9 to TRBJ2-2; TRBD2 is a possible D gene (6 bases). V shed 2 bases and J shed 1 base, with 11 bases lying between them. Germline V gives CDR1 SEHNR, CDR2 FQNEAQ (reference sequence). The CDR3 has 16 residues. The CDR3 region has the DNA TGTGCCAGCAGCTTAAGGGGTAGCGGGAACACCGGGGAGCTGTTTTTT. Translated: CASSLRGSGNTGELFF.

The rearrangement uses TRBV24-1 and TRBJ2-1, with 11 bases fitting TRBD1. CDR3 size: 16 residues. V lost 5 bases and J lost 5; bases outside the gene matches: 7. Germline V gives CDR1 KGHDR, CDR2 SFDVKD. The CDR3 region is CATSASGQGAHNEQFF. The CDR3 DNA reads TGTGCCACCAGTGCCTCCGGACAGGGGGCCCACAATGAGCAGTTCTTC.

The chain is built from TRBV7-2 and TRBJ2-1; D is unclear. The CDR3 loop spans 15 amino acids. The germline gives CDR1 SGHTA, CDR2 FQGNSA. V was cut by 1 base and J by 2 bases, with 9 bases left in between. The CDR3 DNA reads TGTGCCAGCAGCTTAGACCACCGAGCCTACAATGAGCAGTTCTTC. Residues: CASSLDHRAYNEQFF.

The V and J genes are TRBV6-5 and TRBJ1-2; a weak D match, TRBD1 (6 bases). Per germline, CDR1 MNHEY and CDR2 SVGAGI. The CDR3 spans 14 residues. V lost 6 bases and J lost 8, with 19 bases in between. The CDR3 here is CASRQGGRGDGYTF. The CDR3, as DNA: TGTGCCAGCAGACAAGGGGGAAGGGGCGACGGCTACACCTTC.

The rearrangement joins TRBV7-2 to TRBJ2-5; TRBD2 is a possible D gene (5 bases). V lost 0 bases and J lost 4, with 9 bases in between. Germline V gene data show CDR1 as SGHTA and CDR2 as FQGNSA. This CDR3 region has 14 residues. The CDR3, as DNA: TGTGCCAGCAGCTTAGCGGACTTAGTAGAGACCCAGTACTTC. This sequence encodes CASSLADLVETQYF. The full variable domain, its missing parts supplied by reference TRBV7-2 and TRBJ2-5, is GAGVSQSPSNKVTEKGKDVELRCDPISGHTALYWYRQSLGQGLEFLIYFQGNSAPDKSGLPSDRFSAERTGGSVSTLTIQRTQQEDSAVYLCASSLADLVETQYFGPGTRLLVL.

The chain carries TRBV30 and TRBJ1-2; tentative D call: TRBD1 (6 bases). Trimming shortened V by 3 bases and J by 4 bases, and 18 bases separated the two germline ends. The CDR3 runs to 15 residues. Germline assignment: CDR1 GTSNPN and CDR2 SVGIG (reference sequence). The CDR3 sequence is CAWSPGDTLLYGYTF. The CDR3 nucleotides are TGTGCCTGGAGCCCAGGGGACACCCTACTCTATGGCTACACCTTC.

The chain is built from TRBV7-9 and TRBJ1-1; TRBD1 matches 8 bases. J gave up 13 bases and V 2 bases, and 9 bases lay outside the gene matches. Germline CDR1 reads SEHNR; CDR2 reads FQNEAQ (reference sequence). CDR3 length equals 13 residues. CDR3 amino acids: CASSLRWGQEGFF. CDR3 nucleotides: TGTGCCAGCAGCTTAAGGTGGGGACAGGAGGGTTTCTTT.

This rearrangement joins TRBV3-1 (or the pseudogene TRBV3-2) to TRBJ2-3; TRBD2 matches at 8 bases. This CDR3 has 15 amino acids. Germline values: CDR1 LGHDT, CDR2 YNNKEL (reference sequence). The junction had 3 bases not matched to a gene; V was cut back by 2 bases and J by 2 bases. CDR3 bases: TGTGCCAGCAGCCAACAACTAGCGGTCACAGATACGCAGTATTTT. Its translation: CASSQQLAVTDTQYF.

V is TRBV19 and J is TRBJ1-2; 9 bases are shared with TRBD1. V was clipped by 6 bases and J by 2 bases; unmatched bases: 13. CDR3 length equals 17 residues. Looked up from germline, CDR1 is LNHDA and CDR2 is SQIVND (reference sequence). CDR3 in DNA: TGTGCCAGTAGAGCCTCGCGGACAGGGGAACCGAACTATGGCTACACCTTC. Its protein is CASRASRTGEPNYGYTF.

This clone was detected once. This chain uses TRBV19 with TRBJ2-3, with 10 bases matching TRBD2. The trim removed 4 bases at V and 2 bases at J, leaving 15 bases unmatched. CDR1 LNHDA and CDR2 SQIVND come from the germline V gene (reference sequence). The CDR3 extends over 19 amino acids. The CDR3 sequence: CASSRGRLAGITDTDTQYF. The CDR3 coding sequence is TGTGCCAGTAGTAGGGGCCGACTAGCGGGTATAACCGACACAGATACGCAGTATTTT.

This sequence joins TRBV3-1 (or the pseudogene TRBV3-2) and TRBJ2-1; possible D gene TRBD2, 6 bases. V was shortened by 3 bases and J by 9 bases, with 18 bases between the two germline ends. CDR1 and CDR2 (germline): LGHDT, YNNKEL (reference sequence). This CDR3 has 15 amino acids. The CDR3 DNA is TGTGCCAGCAGCCAGGGGGGATATGAGACGGGTGAGCAGTTCTTC. Protein product: CASSQGGYETGEQFF.

V is TRBV4-1 and J is TRBJ1-2; 7 bases are a match to TRBD1. Trimming removed 4 bases from V and 8 bases from J; junction bases left unmatched: 10. Germline V lookup: CDR1 MGHRA, CDR2 YSYEKL. The CDR3 runs 14 residues. The CDR3 spells CASSPGTDGRGYTF. Here the CDR3 DNA reads TGCGCCAGCAGCCCGGGGACAGACGGCAGGGGCTACACCTTC.